A selection of T cell receptor beta chains follows, all from one sample in a study of blood T cell repertoires in COVID-19. Sequencing was performed with immunoSEQ multiplex PCR; in TCRdb, only in-frame clones are kept and a portion is missing. This sample yields 25,000 to 30,000 clones, of which roughly 80% are seen a single time; 45% to 60% belongs to the top ten. The sequenced sample consisted of peripheral blood. The receptors stem from a man in his fifties or sixties with active or convalescent COVID-19. CDR3s include the opening cysteine and the closing phenylalanine or tryptophan. A D gene is named only where the DNA matches it firmly. Some rows have no size entry. The others give once, few or many, or a class for an expanded clone.

clone_size	d_call	v_call	j_call	cdr3_nt	cdr3_aa
.	TRBD1	TRBV7-6	TRBJ2-7	TGTGCCAGCAGCTCCCGACAGGGGGGCTACGAGCAGTACTTC	CASSSRQGGYEQYF
.	TRBD1	TRBV4-1	TRBJ2-1	TGCGCCAGCAGCCAAGAACCGACAGGGATAGGCTACAATGAGCAGTTCTTC	CASSQEPTGIGYNEQFF
.	.	TRBV30	TRBJ2-7	TGTGCCTCACTACCCTCAGTGGTAACGAGAGAGCGTGATGCCGGACAGAGCTACGAGCAGTACTTC	CASLPSVVTRERDAGQSYEQYF
.	TRBD2	TRBV11-2	TRBJ2-7	TGTGCCAGCAAATCCTTGGACCTAGCGGGAGCCTACGAGCAGTACTTC	CASKSLDLAGAYEQYF
.	.	TRBV5-1	TRBJ1-4	TGCGCCAGCAGCTTAGACAGATTAGCAACTAATGAAAAACTGTTTTTT	CASSLDRLATNEKLFF
.	TRBD2	TRBV7-9	TRBJ2-6	TGTGCCAGCAGCCCGCCGCTGGCGGGAGGTTTCTCTGGGGCCAACGTCCTGACTTTC	CASSPPLAGGFSGANVLTF
once	.	TRBV15	TRBJ1-2	TGTGCCACCAGCGGGGTACAGGGCTATGGCTACACCTTC	CATSGVQGYGYTF
.	TRBD1	TRBV7-3	TRBJ1-1	TGTGCCAGCAGCCTACAAGGACAGGGTATCACTGAAGCTTTCTTT	CASSLQGQGITEAFF
.	TRBD1	TRBV9	TRBJ1-3	TGTGCCAGCAGCGTAGCGACAGGGCGGAACACCATATATTTT	CASSVATGRNTIYF
.	TRBD1	TRBV5-1	TRBJ2-5	TGCGCCAGCAGCCTCCAGACAGGGGGCGGGGAGACCCAGTACTTC	CASSLQTGGGETQYF
.	.	TRBV6-5	TRBJ1-4	TGTGCCAGCAGTTACTTGGCAGGTGTCGAAAAACTGTTTTTT	CASSYLAGVEKLFF
.	.	TRBV5-1	TRBJ2-2	TGCGCCAGCAGCTTGGATCAGGTTGGGCCCGGGGAGCTGTTTTTT	CASSLDQVGPGELFF
.	.	TRBV28	TRBJ1-5	TGTGCCAGCACCCAAACAGGGCCGAGACAGCCCCAGCATTTT	CASTQTGPRQPQHF
.	.	TRBV24-1	TRBJ1-2	TGTGCCACCAGTGATTTAAACCAACTCGGCTACACCTTC	CATSDLNQLGYTF
.	TRBD1	TRBV6-5	TRBJ2-1	TGTGCCAGCCAACAGGGGGGCTACAATGAGCAGTTCTTC	CASQQGGYNEQFF
.	.	TRBV5-1	TRBJ1-2	TGCGCCAGCAGCATGATACAGGGAGGCTACACCTTC	CASSMIQGGYTF
.	.	TRBV3-1/TRBV3-2	TRBJ2-5	TGTGCCAGCAGCCCGAGCCTGAGACTAGGCAACCAAGAGACCCAGTACTTC	CASSPSLRLGNQETQYF
.	TRBD2	TRBV18	TRBJ2-7	TGTGCCAGCTCTACCAGCGGGGGGACCAGCGAGCAGTACTTC	CASSTSGGTSEQYF
.	.	TRBV27	TRBJ2-7	TGTGCCAGCATGGGCGGGGCTTCCTACGAGCAGTACTTC	CASMGGASYEQYF
.	.	TRBV5-1	TRBJ1-5	TGCGCCAGCAGCGAAAATACAGGGAATCAGCCCCAGCATTTT	CASSENTGNQPQHF
few	.	TRBV10-3	TRBJ1-3	TGTGCCATCACGGGGGAATTAGGAAACACCATATATTTT	CAITGELGNTIYF
.	.	TRBV18	TRBJ2-1	TGTGCCAGCTCACCACTTGGAGCGGACAATGAGCAGTTCTTC	CASSPLGADNEQFF
few	TRBD1	TRBV4-2	TRBJ1-2	TGTGCCAGCAGCCAAGATCGGACAGGAGGGTATGGCTACACCTTC	CASSQDRTGGYGYTF
.	.	TRBV6-5	TRBJ1-4	TGTGCCAGCGGGTCCGGGGAAAAACTGTTTTTT	CASGSGEKLFF
.	.	TRBV10-2	TRBJ1-1	TGCGCCAGCGTCGAGTTCATGAACACTGAAGCTTTCTTT	CASVEFMNTEAFF
.	.	TRBV3-1/TRBV3-2	TRBJ2-5	TGTGCCAGCAGCCATGCAGCAGGACAAGAGACCCAGTACTTC	CASSHAAGQETQYF
.	TRBD2	TRBV9	TRBJ2-5	TGTGCCAGCAGCGTCGCGGGGGGGCCTCGGGAGACCCAGTACTTC	CASSVAGGPRETQYF
few	.	TRBV5-1	TRBJ2-7	TGCGCCAGCAGCTTGGGCGACCTCCTAGAGGAGCAGTACTTC	CASSLGDLLEEQYF
.	.	TRBV3-1/TRBV3-2	TRBJ2-3	TGTGCCAGCAGCCCTCGACTAGGGGATACGCAGTATTTT	CASSPRLGDTQYF
.	TRBD2	TRBV2	TRBJ2-5	TGTGCCAGCAGGGGGACTAGCGGGGGTTCTGAGACCCAGTACTTC	CASRGTSGGSETQYF
.	.	TRBV2	TRBJ1-3	TGTGCCAGCAGTTATGCAGGGGCCGTACCGGAGGGAAACACCATATATTTT	CASSYAGAVPEGNTIYF
.	TRBD1	TRBV28	TRBJ2-6	TGTGCCAGCAGTAAAGGGACAGGGGACCCTGGGGCCAACGTCCTGACTTTC	CASSKGTGDPGANVLTF
.	.	TRBV5-1	TRBJ1-1	TGCGCCAGCAGGCCGGGAGCCATGAACACTGAAGCTTTCTTT	CASRPGAMNTEAFF
.	TRBD1	TRBV5-4	TRBJ2-1	TGTGCCAGCAGCTCCGGGACAGGGTTCAATGAGCAGTTCTTC	CASSSGTGFNEQFF
.	.	TRBV5-4	TRBJ2-4	TGTGCCAGCAGCTTGATGGGCGGGTCAGACATTCAGTACTTC	CASSLMGGSDIQYF
.	.	TRBV9	TRBJ2-2	TGTGCCAGCAGCGCCTCGACAGGAAACACCGGGGAGCTGTTTTTT	CASSASTGNTGELFF
.	.	TRBV24-1	TRBJ2-3	TGTGCCACCAGTGAATCGGGAGACACAGATACGCAGTATTTT	CATSESGDTDTQYF
.	TRBD2	TRBV27	TRBJ2-6	TGTGCCAGCAGCCCATTGAGGATGAGGGGAGGGACTGGGGCCAACGTCCTGACTTTC	CASSPLRMRGGTGANVLTF
.	.	TRBV19	TRBJ1-1	TGTGCCAGTACCCCACTGGCAGGGGTAAGATTCGGGGACACTGAAGCTTTCTTT	CASTPLAGVRFGDTEAFF
once	.	TRBV7-8	TRBJ1-4	TGTGCCAGCAGCCGACGGAGGGTGATGTATGAAAAACTGTTTTTT	CASSRRRVMYEKLFF
few	.	TRBV28	TRBJ1-2	TGTGCCAGCAGGATCGGAGGCAACCAAGATGGCTACACCTTC	CASRIGGNQDGYTF
.	TRBD1	TRBV9	TRBJ2-7	TGTGCCAGCAGCGTAGGGGGTCGGTGGACAGGGCTTTACGAGCAGTACTTC	CASSVGGRWTGLYEQYF
.	.	TRBV19	TRBJ1-3	TGTGCCAGTAGTATAACTGCGACAGGCTCTGGAAACACCATATATTTT	CASSITATGSGNTIYF
few	.	TRBV7-3	TRBJ2-2	TGTGCCAGCAGCTTAACGGTTGCGCAGGCGAACACCGGGGAGCTGTTTTTT	CASSLTVAQANTGELFF
.	.	TRBV5-4	TRBJ2-2	TGTGCCAGCAGCCCACAGGGTGTCGGGGAGCTGTTTTTT	CASSPQGVGELFF
few	TRBD2	TRBV5-5	TRBJ2-7	TGTGCCAGCAGCTCCTTCAGACTAGCCGAAATATACGAGCAGTACTTC	CASSSFRLAEIYEQYF
.	TRBD1	TRBV29-1	TRBJ1-2	TGCAGCGCCCCGGACAGGGGGCGGTTAAACTATGGCTACACCTTC	CSAPDRGRLNYGYTF
.	.	TRBV10-3	TRBJ2-7	TGTGCCATCAGTGTCGGCTTGGGGGCCCCCCGACAGACCTACGAGCAGTACTTC	CAISVGLGAPRQTYEQYF
.	TRBD2	TRBV12-5	TRBJ2-3	TGTGCTAGTGCCCCATATTGGGGGACTAGGGCAGATACGCAGTATTTT	CASAPYWGTRADTQYF
.	.	TRBV7-2	TRBJ2-7	TGTGCCAGCAGTCGTTCGGGACTGAGCTCCTACGAGCAGTACTTC	CASSRSGLSSYEQYF
.	TRBD2	TRBV7-2	TRBJ2-1	TGTGCCAGCAGCTTAGTGGGCGGGGGGGTATACAATGAGCAGTTCTTC	CASSLVGGGVYNEQFF
.	TRBD2	TRBV4-1	TRBJ2-7	TGCGCCAGCAGCCAACAGCGGGGGGGCTGGGAGCAGTACTTC	CASSQQRGGWEQYF
.	.	TRBV9	TRBJ2-3	TGTGCCAGCAGCGTTGGGGCGGGGTTCACAGATACGCAGTATTTT	CASSVGAGFTDTQYF
.	.	TRBV5-6	TRBJ2-2	TGTGCCAGCAGCAGACCCCCGGGGGTTCTAGCCGGGGAGCTGTTTTTT	CASSRPPGVLAGELFF
.	TRBD1	TRBV6-4	TRBJ2-1	TGTGCCAGCAGTGACCACGGGACAGGGGGCGGTGAGCAGTTCTTC	CASSDHGTGGGEQFF
.	TRBD2	TRBV13	TRBJ2-2	TGTGCCAGCAGCCCTTTTGGACTAGCGGGGTTGAACACCGGGGAGCTGTTTTTT	CASSPFGLAGLNTGELFF
.	TRBD2	TRBV10-3	TRBJ2-2	TGTGCCATCAGTGATCTAGCGGGAGAATCCGGGGAGCTGTTTTTT	CAISDLAGESGELFF
once	TRBD1	TRBV10-3	TRBJ1-1	TGTGCCATCAGTGAGGCGGACAGGGGTAGGACTGAAGCTTTCTTT	CAISEADRGRTEAFF
.	TRBD2	TRBV9	TRBJ2-5	TGTGCCAGCAGCGTAACGATAGCGGGGCAAGAGACCCAGTACTTC	CASSVTIAGQETQYF